This entry lists 2 T cell receptor beta chains sequenced from one sample in a study of blood T cell repertoires in COVID-19. This table comes from immunoSEQ multiplex PCR, and its TCRdb copy is limited to in-frame clones, with some not included. The table records 220,000 or so clones, about 86% of them present only once. The sequencing sample was made of peripheral blood. These receptors originate from a woman between 25 and 40 years old who had recovered from COVID-19.

The rearrangement joins TRBV10-3 to TRBJ2-2, with TRBD2 matching 7 bases. Germline V gene data show CDR1 as ENHRY and CDR2 as SYGVKD. Trimming took 2 bases from V and 4 from J; bases not matched to a gene: 7. This CDR3 comprises 16 residues. CDR3 loop: CAISEQSGISTGELFF. For the CDR3, the DNA is TGTGCCATCAGTGAGCAGAGCGGGATATCCACCGGGGAGCTGTTTTTT.

This chain links TRBV24-1 with TRBJ2-2; D might be TRBD2 (5 bases). Per germline, CDR1 KGHDR and CDR2 SFDVKD. The V end lost 8 bases, the J end lost 0 bases, and 12 bases lay between the germline ends. This CDR3 is built from 15 residues. CDR3 residues: CATIRTRTNTGELFF. The CDR3 region has the DNA TGTGCCACCATCCGGACTCGGACGAACACCGGGGAGCTGTTTTTT.